Detailed here is one T cell receptor (beta chain). Its specificity is unknown. These data come from a study of shared clonotypes between healthy human individuals. At the deep level, the assay was run. Using immunoSEQ multiplex PCR, the repertoire was profiled, and TCRdb retains in-frame clones only, with some absent. The profile shows about 2 million clones, roughly 94% of them singletons. V lost 0 bases to trimming and J lost 5 bases, with 11 bases between them. This CDR3 is built from 14 residues. Per germline, CDR1 SGHDT and CDR2 YYEEEE. Overall study findings and caveats: About 5.2% was the fraction of naive CD4 clonotypes found shared across a handful of donors. Naive subsets usually exceeded memory subsets in estimated richness. Among non-shared clonotypes, generation probabilities were lower than among those shared by all four donors.

CD45RO-negative cells were positively selected for CCR7, leaving out terminally differentiated effector memory CD45RA+ cells. V is TRBV5-6 and J is TRBJ2-5; D gene unclear. This receptor was obtained from a young man in good health. The sample consisted of naive CD8+ T cells sorted from blood. DNA of the CDR3: TGTGCCAGCAGCTTGGTTCCGTATCGGGAGACCCAGTACTTC. Amino acids: CASSLVPYRETQYF.